The subject of this entry is one T cell receptor (beta chain). This specimen comes from a study of blood T cell repertoires in COVID-19. Study context: Material from acute and convalescent COVID-19 was sourced from the United States, Italy and Spain. The cDNA or gDNA used as material had been derived from T cells, B-cell-depleted T cells, or PBMCs.

Authors' analysis steps: Amplified reference gene primers provided the basis for estimating nucleated cell counts. The data were produced by immunoSEQ multiplex PCR, yet TCRdb's version contains in-frame clones alone and is incomplete. The V and J calls and clone size are taken from that table; D and trimming were inferred from the DNA. The table has about 150,000 clones, roughly 80% seen once; the top ten hold over 8.5%. This receptor was taken from a man aged 50 or older with active or convalescent COVID-19. Sequencing input: peripheral blood.

CDR3 sequence reads: CASSMFSGSRETQYF. The CDR3 DNA sequence: TGTGCCAGTAGTATGTTTAGCGGGAGCCGGGAGACCCAGTACTTC. The V gene is TRBV19, the J gene TRBJ2-5, with 9 bases identical to TRBD2. The CDR3 has 15 amino acids. Per germline, CDR1 LNHDA and CDR2 SQIVND (reference sequence). V trimming: 3 bases; J trimming: 5 bases; junction bases outside the gene matches: 7.